The T cell receptor (beta chain) described here comes from a study of T cells expressing NK-cell markers (dated by TCRdb to about 2020). With regard to the full study: About eight donors provided sorted CD3+CD56+NKG2C+, CD3+CD56+NKG2C- and CD3+CD56-NKG2C+ T-cell subsets, whose TCR beta-chain repertoires were profiled. Libraries were sequenced as 2 x 150 bp reads on Illumina HiSeq 2000/2500, MiSeq or NextSeq. Seven of the eight sequenced donors were HCMV-seropositive and one was HCMV-seronegative. The eight sequenced donors were randomly selected healthy volunteers, three men and five women. Points the paper makes about the study in general: In five to seven donors, the dominant CD3+CD56+NKG2C+ clonotypes were among the top 10 CD8+ clonotypes and accounted for about 1.0-7.5% of CD8+ T cells. Those dominant clonotypes were again the most abundant among CD3+CD56-NKG2C+ cells in a handful of donors, at about 25-60.1%. It remained unclear whether the expanded NKG2C-expressing T cell clones were specific for HCMV antigens.

HCMV serostatus was determined by detecting HCMV-specific IgG in serum with a commercial ELISA kit. Peripheral blood mononuclear cells were isolated from blood by Ficoll density gradient centrifugation. From a lookup of the germline V gene (reference sequence), CDR1 and CDR2 are DFQATT and SNEGSKA. The CDR3 sequence holds 11 residues, the cysteine and phenylalanine included. The DNA is unrecorded. Concerning this clonotype: No cognate antigen has been identified for it.

Data came from an Illumina HiSeq 2000. TCR beta cDNA libraries were prepared using 5'RACE template switching, which introduced a universal primer site and unique molecular identifiers. Synthesis of cDNA was primed from the TCR beta constant segment and was followed by two consecutive PCR amplification steps. On the study's bioinformatics: MIGEC was used to demultiplex reads and group reads by UMI, and MiTCR was used to assemble and quantify clonotypes. To exclude erroneous sequences, any TCR cDNA sequence not supported by at least two reads was discarded. Downstream repertoire analysis used the tcR package, and clonotypes were matched across fractions by CDR3 nucleotide sequence plus V segment. VDJmatch was used to annotate antigen specificity against VDJdb, with one amino acid substitution in CDR3 allowed. TCRdb reprocessed the sequencing reads and holds a single record per CDR3 protein sequence, with no DNA. The authors' filters were not applied to this entry. The sample table gives about 260,000 distinct CDR3 sequences. The ten largest account for more than 3.5% of the sample.

The sequenced sample consisted of blood T cells: a sorted CD56 or NKG2C T cell subset, CD4+ or CD8+ T cells, or bulk PBMC T cells (not recorded which). The V gene is TRBV20-1 and the J gene is TRBJ2-1. The clonotype was recovered from a woman aged 18-70 years in good health. The CDR3 corresponds to CSARLNNEQFF.